The source of this T cell receptor (beta chain) is a study of blood T cell repertoires in COVID-19. Turning to the study itself: Acute and convalescent COVID-19 samples came from the United States, Italy and Spain.

Between the trimmed V and J ends, which lost 1 base and 2 bases, there was a span of 12 bases. Germline V gene lookup returns CDR1 SGHAT and CDR2 FQDESV (reference sequence). This CDR3 contains 15 residues. Some clones are missing from TCRdb's copy, which holds only in-frame ones; the method was immunoSEQ multiplex PCR. The top ten clones hold around 13% of a sample with 200,000 or so clones, about 79% of them seen once. Sequencing used peripheral blood. The source of this sequence is a human donor in a cohort sampled during active COVID-19. V and J are TRBV11-1 and TRBJ2-7; maybe TRBD2 (6 bases). The CDR3 protein is CASSLVVGEAYEQYF. As DNA, the CDR3 is TGTGCCAGCAGCTTAGTTGTTGGGGAGGCCTACGAGCAGTACTTC.